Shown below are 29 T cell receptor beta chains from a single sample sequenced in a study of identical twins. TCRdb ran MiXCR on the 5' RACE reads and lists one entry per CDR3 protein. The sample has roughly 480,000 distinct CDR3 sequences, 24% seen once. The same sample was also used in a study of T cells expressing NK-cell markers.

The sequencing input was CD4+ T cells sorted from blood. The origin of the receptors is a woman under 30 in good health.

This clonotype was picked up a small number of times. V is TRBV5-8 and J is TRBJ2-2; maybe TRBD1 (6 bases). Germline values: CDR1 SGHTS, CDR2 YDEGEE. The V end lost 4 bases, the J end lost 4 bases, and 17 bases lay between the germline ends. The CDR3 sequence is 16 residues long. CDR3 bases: TGTGCCAGCAGCGTCCCTTTTTGGGGGCGCACCGGGGAGCTGTTTTTT. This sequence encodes CASSVPFWGRTGELFF.

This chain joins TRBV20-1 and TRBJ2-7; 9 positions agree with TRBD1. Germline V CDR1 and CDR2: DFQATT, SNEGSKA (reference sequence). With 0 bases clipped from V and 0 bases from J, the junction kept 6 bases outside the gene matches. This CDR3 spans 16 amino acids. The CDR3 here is CSARDLGTGHSYEQYF. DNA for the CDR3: TGCAGTGCTAGAGATCTAGGGACAGGGCACTCCTACGAGCAGTACTTC.

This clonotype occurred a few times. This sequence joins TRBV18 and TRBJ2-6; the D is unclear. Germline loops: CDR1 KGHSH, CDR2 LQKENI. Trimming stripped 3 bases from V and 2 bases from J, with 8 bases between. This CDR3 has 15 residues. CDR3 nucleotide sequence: TGTGCCAGCTCACCCGAAGTCGCTGGGGCCAACGTCCTGACTTTC. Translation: CASSPEVAGANVLTF. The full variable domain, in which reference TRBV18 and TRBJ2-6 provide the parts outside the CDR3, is NAGVMQNPRHLVRRRGQEARLRCSPMKGHSHVYWYRQLPEEGLKFMVYLQKENIIDESGMPKERFSAEFPKEGPSILRIQQVVRGDSAAYFCASSPEVAGANVLTFGAGSRLTVL.

The CDR3 DNA reads as TGCGCCAGCACTAATTCGAACTCCAACACTGAAGCTTTCTTT. Protein: CASTNSNSNTEAFF. The rearrangement links TRBV5-1 to TRBJ1-1; D is unresolved. Trimming removed 6 bases from V and 2 bases from J, with 14 bases in between. Germline CDR1 and CDR2: SGHRS and YFSETQ. There are 14 residues in the CDR3.

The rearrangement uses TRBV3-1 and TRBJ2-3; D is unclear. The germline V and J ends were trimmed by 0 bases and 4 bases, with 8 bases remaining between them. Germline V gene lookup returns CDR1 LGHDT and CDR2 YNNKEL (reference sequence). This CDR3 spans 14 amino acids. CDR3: CASSQEGRPDTQYF. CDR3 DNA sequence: TGTGCCAGCAGCCAAGAAGGACGCCCAGATACGCAGTATTTT.

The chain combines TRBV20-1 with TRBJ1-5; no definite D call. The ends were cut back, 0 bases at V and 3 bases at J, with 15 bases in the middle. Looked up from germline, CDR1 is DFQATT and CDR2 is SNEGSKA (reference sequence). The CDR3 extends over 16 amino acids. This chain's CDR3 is CSARESGREFNQPQHF. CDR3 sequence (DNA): TGCAGTGCTAGAGAGAGCGGGAGGGAATTCAATCAGCCCCAGCATTTT.

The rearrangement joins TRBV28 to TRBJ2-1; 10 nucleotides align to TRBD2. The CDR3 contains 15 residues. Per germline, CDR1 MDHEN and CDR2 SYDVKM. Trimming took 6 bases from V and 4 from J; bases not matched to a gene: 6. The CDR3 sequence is CASSSSGGRYNEQFF. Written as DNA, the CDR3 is TGTGCCAGCAGCTCTAGCGGGGGCAGATACAATGAGCAGTTCTTC.

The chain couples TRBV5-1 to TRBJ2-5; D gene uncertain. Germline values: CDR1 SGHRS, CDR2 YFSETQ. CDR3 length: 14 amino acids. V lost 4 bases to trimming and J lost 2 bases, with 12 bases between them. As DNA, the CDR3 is TGCGCCAGCAGCCACGACTCGAATCAAGAGACCCAGTACTTC. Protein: CASSHDSNQETQYF.

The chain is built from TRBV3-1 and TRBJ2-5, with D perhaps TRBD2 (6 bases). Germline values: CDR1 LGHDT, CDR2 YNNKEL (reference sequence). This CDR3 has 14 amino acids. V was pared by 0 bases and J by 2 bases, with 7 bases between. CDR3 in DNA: TGTGCCAGCAGCCAAGAAGGACTACAAGAGACCCAGTACTTC. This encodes CASSQEGLQETQYF.

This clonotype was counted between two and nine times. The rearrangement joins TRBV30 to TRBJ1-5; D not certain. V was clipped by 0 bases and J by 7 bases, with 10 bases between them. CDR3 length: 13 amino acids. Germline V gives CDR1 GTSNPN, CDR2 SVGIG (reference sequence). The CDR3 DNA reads TGTGCCTGGAGTGTACGGGAGCGGCAGCCCCAGCATTTT. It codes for CAWSVRERQPQHF.

The CDR3 spells CSARDLGASGGLYEQYF. DNA for the CDR3: TGCAGTGCTAGAGATCTCGGGGCTAGCGGGGGCCTTTACGAGCAGTACTTC. The V and J genes are TRBV20-1 and TRBJ2-7, with 10 bases that match TRBD2. The CDR3 spans 17 residues. Germline V gene lookup returns CDR1 DFQATT and CDR2 SNEGSKA (reference sequence). The V and J ends lost 0 bases and 4 bases, in that order; junction bases with no gene match: 12.

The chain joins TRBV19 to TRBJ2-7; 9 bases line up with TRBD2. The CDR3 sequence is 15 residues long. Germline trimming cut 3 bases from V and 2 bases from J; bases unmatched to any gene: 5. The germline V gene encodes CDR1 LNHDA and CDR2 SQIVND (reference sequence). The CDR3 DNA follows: TGTGCCAGTAGTATTCTGTCTAGCGGGGCCTACGAGCAGTACTTC. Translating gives CASSILSSGAYEQYF.

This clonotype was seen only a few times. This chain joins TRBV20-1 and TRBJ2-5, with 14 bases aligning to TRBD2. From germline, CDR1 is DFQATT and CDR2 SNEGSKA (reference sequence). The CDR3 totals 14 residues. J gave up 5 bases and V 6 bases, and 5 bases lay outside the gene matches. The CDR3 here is CSALGLAGGETQYF. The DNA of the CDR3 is TGCAGTGCCCTCGGACTAGCGGGGGGTGAGACCCAGTACTTC.

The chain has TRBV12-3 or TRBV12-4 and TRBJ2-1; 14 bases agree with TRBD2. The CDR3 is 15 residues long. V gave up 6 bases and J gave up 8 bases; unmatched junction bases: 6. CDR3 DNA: TGTGCCAGCAGGCCCGGGACTAGCGGGAGTTATGAGCAGTTCTTC. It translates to CASRPGTSGSYEQFF.

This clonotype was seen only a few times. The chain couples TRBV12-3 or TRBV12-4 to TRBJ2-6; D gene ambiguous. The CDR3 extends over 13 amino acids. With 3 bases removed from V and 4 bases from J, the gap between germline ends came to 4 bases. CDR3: CASSLLGANVLTF. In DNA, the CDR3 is TGTGCCAGCAGTTTGTTGGGGGCCAACGTCCTGACTTTC.

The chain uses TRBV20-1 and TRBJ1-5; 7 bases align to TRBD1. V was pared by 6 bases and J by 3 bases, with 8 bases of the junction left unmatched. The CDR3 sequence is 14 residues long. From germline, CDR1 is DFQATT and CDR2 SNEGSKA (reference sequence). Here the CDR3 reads CSAPRGSTNQPQHF. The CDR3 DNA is TGCAGTGCCCCCAGGGGGAGCACCAATCAGCCCCAGCATTTT.

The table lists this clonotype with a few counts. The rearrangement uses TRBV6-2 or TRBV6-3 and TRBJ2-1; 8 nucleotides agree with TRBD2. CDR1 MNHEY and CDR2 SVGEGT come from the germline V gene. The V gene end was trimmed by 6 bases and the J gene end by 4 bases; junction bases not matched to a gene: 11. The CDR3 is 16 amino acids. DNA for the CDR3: TGTGCCAGCAGCTATTCCCATAGCGGGGAGTACAATGAGCAGTTCTTC. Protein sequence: CASSYSHSGEYNEQFF.

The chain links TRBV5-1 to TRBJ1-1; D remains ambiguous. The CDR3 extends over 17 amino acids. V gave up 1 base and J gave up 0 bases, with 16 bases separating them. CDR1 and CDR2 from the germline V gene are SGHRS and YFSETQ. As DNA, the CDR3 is TGCGCCAGCAGCTTGTTCAGGTCGGTCGGGGTGAACACTGAAGCTTTCTTT. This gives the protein CASSLFRSVGVNTEAFF.

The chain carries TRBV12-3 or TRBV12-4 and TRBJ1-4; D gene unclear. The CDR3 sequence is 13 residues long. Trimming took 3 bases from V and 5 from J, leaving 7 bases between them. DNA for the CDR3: TGTGCCAGCAGTTTTGTAAAGAATGAAAAACTGTTTTTT. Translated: CASSFVKNEKLFF.

The CDR3 DNA reads TGTGCCAGCACCTGGACAGGGGTCTTGAATGAGCAGTTCTTC. Protein: CASTWTGVLNEQFF. The gene calls are TRBV12-3 or TRBV12-4 and TRBJ2-1, with 9 bases that match TRBD1. The CDR3 consists of 14 residues. V lost 7 bases to trimming and J lost 7 bases; unmatched junction nucleotides: 8.

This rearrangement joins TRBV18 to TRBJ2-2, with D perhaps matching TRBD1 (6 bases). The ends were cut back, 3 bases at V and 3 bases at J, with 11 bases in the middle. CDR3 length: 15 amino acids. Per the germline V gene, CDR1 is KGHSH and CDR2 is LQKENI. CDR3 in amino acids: CASSPRDTDTGELFF. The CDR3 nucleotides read TGTGCCAGCTCACCCCGGGACACTGACACCGGGGAGCTGTTTTTT. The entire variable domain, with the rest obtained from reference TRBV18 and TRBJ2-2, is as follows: NAGVMQNPRHLVRRRGQEARLRCSPMKGHSHVYWYRQLPEEGLKFMVYLQKENIIDESGMPKERFSAEFPKEGPSILRIQQVVRGDSAAYFCASSPRDTDTGELFFGEGSRLTVL.

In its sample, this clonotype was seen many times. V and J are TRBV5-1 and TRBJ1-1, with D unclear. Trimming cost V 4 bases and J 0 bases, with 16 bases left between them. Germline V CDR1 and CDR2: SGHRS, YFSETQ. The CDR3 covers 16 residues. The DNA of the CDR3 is TGCGCCAGCAGCAAAGGACGGACTATCATGAACACTGAAGCTTTCTTT. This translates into CASSKGRTIMNTEAFF.

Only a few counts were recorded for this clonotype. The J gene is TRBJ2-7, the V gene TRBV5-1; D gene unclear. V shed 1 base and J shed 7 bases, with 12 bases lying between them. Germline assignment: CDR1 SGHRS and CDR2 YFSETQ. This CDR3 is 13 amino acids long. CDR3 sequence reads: CASSLFQGTEQYF. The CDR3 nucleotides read TGCGCCAGCAGCTTGTTTCAAGGCACAGAGCAGTACTTC.

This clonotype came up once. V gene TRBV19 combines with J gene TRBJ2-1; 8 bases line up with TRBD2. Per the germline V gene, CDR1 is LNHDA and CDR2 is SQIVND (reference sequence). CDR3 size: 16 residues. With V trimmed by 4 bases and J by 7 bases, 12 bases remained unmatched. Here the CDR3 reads CASSTRWAAGVNEQFF. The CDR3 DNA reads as TGTGCCAGTAGTACCCGATGGGCAGCGGGAGTGAATGAGCAGTTCTTC.

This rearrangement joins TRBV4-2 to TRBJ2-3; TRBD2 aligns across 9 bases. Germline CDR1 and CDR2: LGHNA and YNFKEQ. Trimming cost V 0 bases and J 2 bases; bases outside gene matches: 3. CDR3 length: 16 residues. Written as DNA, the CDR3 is TGTGCCAGCAGCCAAGATCGCGGGGGGGCCACAGATACGCAGTATTTT. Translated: CASSQDRGGATDTQYF.

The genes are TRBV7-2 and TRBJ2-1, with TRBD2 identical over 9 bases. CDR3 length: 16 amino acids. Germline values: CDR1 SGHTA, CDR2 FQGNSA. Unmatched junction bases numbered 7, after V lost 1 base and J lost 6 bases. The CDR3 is CASSLDGGRASNEQFF. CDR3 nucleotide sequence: TGTGCCAGCAGCTTAGACGGCGGGAGGGCCTCCAATGAGCAGTTCTTC.

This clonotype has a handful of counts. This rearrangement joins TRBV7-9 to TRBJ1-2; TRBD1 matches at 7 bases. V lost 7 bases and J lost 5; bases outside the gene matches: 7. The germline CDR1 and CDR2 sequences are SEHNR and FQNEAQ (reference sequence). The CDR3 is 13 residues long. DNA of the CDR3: TGTGCCAGCACCCAAACAGGGGAATATGGCTACACCTTC. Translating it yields CASTQTGEYGYTF. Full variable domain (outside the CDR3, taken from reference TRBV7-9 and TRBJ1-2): DTGVSQNPRHKITKRGQNVTFRCDPISEHNRLYWYRQTLGQGPEFLTYFQNEAQLEKSRLLSDRFSAERPKGSFSTLEIQRTEQGDSAMYLCASTQTGEYGYTFGSGTRLTVV.

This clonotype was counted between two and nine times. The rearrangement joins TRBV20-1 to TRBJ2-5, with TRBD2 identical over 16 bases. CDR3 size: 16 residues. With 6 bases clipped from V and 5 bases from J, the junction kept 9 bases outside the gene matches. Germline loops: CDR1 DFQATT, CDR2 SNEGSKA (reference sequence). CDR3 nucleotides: TGCAGTGCGTTCGGGACTAGCGGGAGGGCCGGGGAGACCCAGTACTTC. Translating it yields CSAFGTSGRAGETQYF.

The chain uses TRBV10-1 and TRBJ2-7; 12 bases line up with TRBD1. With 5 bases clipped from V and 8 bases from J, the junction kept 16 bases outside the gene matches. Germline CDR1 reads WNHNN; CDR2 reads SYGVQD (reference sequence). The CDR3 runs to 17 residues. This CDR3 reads CASSYPGQGAWKLQQYF. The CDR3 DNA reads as TGCGCCAGCAGTTATCCGGGACAGGGGGCCTGGAAGCTCCAGCAGTACTTC.